Listed below are T cell receptor beta chains from one sample, sequenced in a study of T cells after yellow fever vaccination. MiXCR, run by TCRdb on the 5' RACE reads, gives a single entry per CDR3 protein. The sample consists of 170,000 or so distinct CDR3 sequences, roughly 9% of them appearing once. The sequencing here drew on CD8+ T cells sorted from PBMCs, taken 45 days after the yellow fever booster vaccination. These receptors originate from a man younger than 35 who received the YFV17D yellow fever vaccine. Both conserved end residues are part of each CDR3. D genes are given only for firm matches. A row's size may be missing; if present it is once, few, many or a size class.

V: TRBV5-1
D: .
J: TRBJ1-2
size: few
CDR3: CASSLGIGNSYGYTF
DNA: TGCGCCAGCAGCTTGGGTATAGGGAATAGTTATGGCTACACCTTC

V: TRBV19
D: TRBD1
J: TRBJ2-5
size: .
CDR3: CASSKPGQGAKETQYF
DNA: TGTGCCAGTAGTAAACCGGGACAGGGGGCGAAAGAGACCCAGTACTTC

V: TRBV6-5
D: .
J: TRBJ2-7
size: many
CDR3: CASSYSTVTYEQYF
DNA: TGTGCCAGCAGTTACTCGACAGTGACCTACGAGCAGTACTTC

V: TRBV7-3
D: .
J: TRBJ2-2
size: few
CDR3: CASSAPTGELFF
DNA: TGTGCCAGCAGCGCCCCCACCGGGGAGCTGTTTTTT

V: TRBV28
D: .
J: TRBJ2-3
size: many
CDR3: CASSSRLLRLGGSDTQYF
DNA: TGTGCCAGCAGCTCTCGACTGCTCCGCCTCGGGGGCTCAGATACGCAGTATTTT

V: TRBV4-1
D: TRBD1
J: TRBJ1-1
size: few
CDR3: CASSHPQGAGTEAFF
DNA: TGCGCCAGCAGCCACCCACAGGGGGCCGGGACTGAAGCTTTCTTT

V: TRBV24-1
D: .
J: TRBJ1-5
size: .
CDR3: CATSDLQGRSNQPQHF
DNA: TGTGCCACCAGTGATTTGCAAGGGAGGAGCAATCAGCCCCAGCATTTT

V: TRBV7-9
D: TRBD1
J: TRBJ1-3
size: .
CDR3: CASSLRQGKDGNTIYF
DNA: TGTGCCAGCAGCTTGCGACAGGGGAAGGATGGAAACACCATATATTTT

V: TRBV6-2/TRBV6-3
D: .
J: TRBJ2-5
size: .
CDR3: CASSNSGTRANPKETQYF
DNA: TGTGCCAGCAGCAACTCCGGGACCCGGGCCAATCCGAAAGAGACCCAGTACTTC

V: TRBV4-2
D: .
J: TRBJ2-7
size: few
CDR3: CASSQDRLLSYEQYF
DNA: TGTGCCAGCAGCCAAGATCGGTTGTTGTCCTACGAGCAGTACTTC

V: TRBV7-9
D: TRBD1
J: TRBJ1-1
size: many
CDR3: CASSSTGHTEAFF
DNA: TGTGCCAGCAGCTCGACAGGGCACACTGAAGCTTTCTTT

V: TRBV20-1
D: .
J: TRBJ1-1
size: .
CDR3: CSAGAGAFRTEAFF
DNA: TGCAGTGCTGGGGCGGGGGCCTTTAGAACTGAAGCTTTCTTT

V: TRBV27
D: .
J: TRBJ2-5
size: few
CDR3: CASRGLGNQETQYF
DNA: TGTGCCAGCCGAGGGCTAGGAAACCAAGAGACCCAGTACTTC

V: TRBV2
D: TRBD1
J: TRBJ2-4
size: few
CDR3: CASGTALAKNIQYF
DNA: TGTGCCAGCGGGACAGCACTAGCCAAAAACATTCAGTACTTC

V: TRBV15
D: .
J: TRBJ1-1
size: .
CDR3: CATSRPREVRTEAFF
DNA: TGTGCCACCAGCAGACCCAGGGAGGTTCGGACTGAAGCTTTCTTT

V: TRBV12-3/TRBV12-4
D: TRBD1
J: TRBJ2-7
size: many
CDR3: CASRTGGEQYF
DNA: TGTGCCAGCAGGACAGGGGGTGAGCAGTACTTC

V: TRBV7-9
D: .
J: TRBJ2-7
size: .
CDR3: CASSLARGPGEQYF
DNA: TGTGCCAGCAGCTTAGCAAGGGGCCCGGGTGAGCAGTACTTC

V: TRBV12-3/TRBV12-4
D: .
J: TRBJ1-1
size: .
CDR3: CASCFGAEAFF
DNA: TGTGCCAGCTGTTTCGGCGCTGAAGCTTTCTTT

V: TRBV4-1
D: TRBD2
J: TRBJ2-5
size: .
CDR3: CASSQASGGMETQYF
DNA: TGCGCCAGCAGCCAAGCTAGCGGGGGGATGGAGACCCAGTACTTC

V: TRBV4-3
D: .
J: TRBJ1-5
size: .
CDR3: CASSQDSRGAGSQPQHF
DNA: TGCGCCAGCAGCCAAGATTCAAGAGGGGCAGGATCTCAGCCCCAGCATTTT

V: TRBV7-2
D: TRBD2
J: TRBJ2-7
size: .
CDR3: CASSLVAGRYEQYF
DNA: TGTGCCAGCAGCTTAGTAGCGGGGCGATACGAGCAGTACTTC

V: TRBV4-1
D: .
J: TRBJ2-7
size: many
CDR3: CASSQEGYTYEQYF
DNA: TGCGCCAGCAGCCAAGAGGGGTACACCTACGAGCAGTACTTC

V: TRBV24-1
D: .
J: TRBJ2-3
size: few
CDR3: CATSASGTDTQYF
DNA: TGTGCCACCAGTGCTAGCGGCACAGATACGCAGTATTTT